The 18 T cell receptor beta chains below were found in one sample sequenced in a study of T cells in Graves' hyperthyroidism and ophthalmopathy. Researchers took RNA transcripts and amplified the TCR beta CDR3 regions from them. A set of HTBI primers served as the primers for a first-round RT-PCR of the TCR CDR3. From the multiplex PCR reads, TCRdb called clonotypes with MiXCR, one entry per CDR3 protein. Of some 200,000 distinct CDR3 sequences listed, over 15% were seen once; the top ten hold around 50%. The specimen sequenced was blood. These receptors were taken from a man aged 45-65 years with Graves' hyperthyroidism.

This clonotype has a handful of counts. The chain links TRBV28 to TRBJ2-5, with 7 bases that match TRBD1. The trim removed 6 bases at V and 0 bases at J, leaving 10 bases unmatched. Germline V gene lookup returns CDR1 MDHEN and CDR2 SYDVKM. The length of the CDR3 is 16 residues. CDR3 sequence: CASRPTGTAYQETQYF. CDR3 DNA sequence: TGTGCCAGCAGACCAACCGGGACAGCGTACCAAGAGACCCAGTACTTC.

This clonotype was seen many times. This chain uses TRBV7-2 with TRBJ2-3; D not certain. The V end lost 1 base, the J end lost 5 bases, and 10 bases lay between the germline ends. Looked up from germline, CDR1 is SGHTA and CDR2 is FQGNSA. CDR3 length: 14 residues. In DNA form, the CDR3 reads TGTGCCAGCAGCTTAGTCATATTCGGAGATACGCAGTATTTT. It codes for CASSLVIFGDTQYF.

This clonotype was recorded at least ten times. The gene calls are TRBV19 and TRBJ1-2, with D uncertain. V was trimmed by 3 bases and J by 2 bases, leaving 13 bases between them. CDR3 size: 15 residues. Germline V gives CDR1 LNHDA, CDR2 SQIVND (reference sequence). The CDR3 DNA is TGTGCCAGTAGTATTATCGGACTAGCGAACTATGGCTACACCTTC. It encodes CASSIIGLANYGYTF.

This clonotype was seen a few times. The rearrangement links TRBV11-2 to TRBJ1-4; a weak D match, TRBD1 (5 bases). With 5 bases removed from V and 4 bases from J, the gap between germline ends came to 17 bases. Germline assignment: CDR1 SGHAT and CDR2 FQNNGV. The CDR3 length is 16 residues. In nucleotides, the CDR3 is TGTGCCAGCAGCCTCCATCCAGGGCCCCTTAATGAAAAACTGTTTTTT. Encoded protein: CASSLHPGPLNEKLFF.

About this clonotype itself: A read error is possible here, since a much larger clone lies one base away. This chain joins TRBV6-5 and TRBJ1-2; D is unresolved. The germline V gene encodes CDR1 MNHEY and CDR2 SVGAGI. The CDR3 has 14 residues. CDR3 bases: TGTGCCAGCAGTCACTCTCGAATGGGCTATGGCCACACCTTC. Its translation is CASSHSRMGYGHTF.

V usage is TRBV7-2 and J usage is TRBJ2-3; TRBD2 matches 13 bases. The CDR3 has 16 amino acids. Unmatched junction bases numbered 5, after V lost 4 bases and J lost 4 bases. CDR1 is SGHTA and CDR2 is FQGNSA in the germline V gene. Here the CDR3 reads CASSYWTSGSADTQYF. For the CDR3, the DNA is TGTGCCAGCAGCTATTGGACTAGCGGGAGTGCAGATACGCAGTATTTT.

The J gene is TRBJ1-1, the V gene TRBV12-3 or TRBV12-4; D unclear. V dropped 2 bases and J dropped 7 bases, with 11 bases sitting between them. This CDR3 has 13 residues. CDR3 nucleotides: TGTGCCAGCAGTTTAATCCCGGATAATGAAGCTTTCTTT. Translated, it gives CASSLIPDNEAFF.

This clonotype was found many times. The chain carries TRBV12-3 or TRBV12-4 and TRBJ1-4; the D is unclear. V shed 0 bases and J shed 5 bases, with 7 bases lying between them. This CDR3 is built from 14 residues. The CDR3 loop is CASSLARRNEKLFF. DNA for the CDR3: TGTGCCAGCAGTTTAGCCCGGAGGAATGAAAAACTGTTTTTT.

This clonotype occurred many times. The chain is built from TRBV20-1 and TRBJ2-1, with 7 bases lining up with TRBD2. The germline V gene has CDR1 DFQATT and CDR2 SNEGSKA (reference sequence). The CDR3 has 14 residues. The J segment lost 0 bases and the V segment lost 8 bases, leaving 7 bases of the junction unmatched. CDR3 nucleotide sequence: TGCAGTACGACGAGCGGGGCCTCCTACAATGAGCAGTTCTTC. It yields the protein CSTTSGASYNEQFF.

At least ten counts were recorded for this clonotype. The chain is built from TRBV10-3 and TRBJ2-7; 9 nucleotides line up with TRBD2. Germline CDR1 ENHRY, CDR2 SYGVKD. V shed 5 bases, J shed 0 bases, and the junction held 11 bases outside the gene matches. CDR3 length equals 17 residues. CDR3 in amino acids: CAISRLAGIRGSYEQYF. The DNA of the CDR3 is TGTGCCATCAGTCGTCTAGCGGGAATAAGAGGCTCCTACGAGCAGTACTTC.

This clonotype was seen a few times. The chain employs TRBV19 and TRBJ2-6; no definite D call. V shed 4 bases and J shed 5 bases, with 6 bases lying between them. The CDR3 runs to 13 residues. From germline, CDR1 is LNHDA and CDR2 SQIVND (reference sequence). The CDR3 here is CASSRGWANVLTF. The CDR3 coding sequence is TGTGCCAGTAGTAGGGGTTGGGCCAACGTCCTGACTTTC.

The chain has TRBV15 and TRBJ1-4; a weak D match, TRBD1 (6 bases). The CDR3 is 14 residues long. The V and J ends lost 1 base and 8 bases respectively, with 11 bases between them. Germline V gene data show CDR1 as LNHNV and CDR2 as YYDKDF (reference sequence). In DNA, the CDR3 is TGTGCCACCAGCAGAGGGGGGGCCGGGGAAAAACTGTTTTTT. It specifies CATSRGGAGEKLFF.

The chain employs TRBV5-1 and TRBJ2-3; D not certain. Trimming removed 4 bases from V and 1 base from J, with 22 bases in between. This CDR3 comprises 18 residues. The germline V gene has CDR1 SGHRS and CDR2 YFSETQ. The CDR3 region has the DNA TGCGCCAGCAGCCCCCTTGATGATGGCGATTTCCGCACAGATACGCAGTATTTT. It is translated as CASSPLDDGDFRTDTQYF. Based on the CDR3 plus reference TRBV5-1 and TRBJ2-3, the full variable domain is KAGVTQTPRYLIKTRGQQVTLSCSPISGHRSVSWYQQTPGQGLQFLFEYFSETQRNKGNFPGRFSGRQFSNSRSEMNVSTLELGDSALYLCASSPLDDGDFRTDTQYFGPGTRLTVL.

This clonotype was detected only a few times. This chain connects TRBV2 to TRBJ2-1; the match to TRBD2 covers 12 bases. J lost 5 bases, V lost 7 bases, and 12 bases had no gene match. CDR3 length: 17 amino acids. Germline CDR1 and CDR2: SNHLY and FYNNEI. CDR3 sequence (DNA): TGTGCCAGCACGGATACAGGGACTAGCGGGTACGACAATGAGCAGTTCTTC. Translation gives CASTDTGTSGYDNEQFF.

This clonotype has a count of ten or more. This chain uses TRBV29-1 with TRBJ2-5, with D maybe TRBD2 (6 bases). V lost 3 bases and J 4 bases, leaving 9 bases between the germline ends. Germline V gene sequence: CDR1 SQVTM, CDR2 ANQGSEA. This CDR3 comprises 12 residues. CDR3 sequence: CSVDMGGETQYF. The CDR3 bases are TGCAGCGTTGATATGGGGGGAGAGACCCAGTACTTC.

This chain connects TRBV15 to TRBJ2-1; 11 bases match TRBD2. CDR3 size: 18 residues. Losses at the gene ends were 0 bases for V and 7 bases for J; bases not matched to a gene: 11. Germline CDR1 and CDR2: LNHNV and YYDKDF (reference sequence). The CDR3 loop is CATSRDLSTSGSDNEQFF. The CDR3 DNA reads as TGTGCCACCAGCAGAGATTTAAGTACTAGCGGGAGTGATAATGAGCAGTTCTTC.

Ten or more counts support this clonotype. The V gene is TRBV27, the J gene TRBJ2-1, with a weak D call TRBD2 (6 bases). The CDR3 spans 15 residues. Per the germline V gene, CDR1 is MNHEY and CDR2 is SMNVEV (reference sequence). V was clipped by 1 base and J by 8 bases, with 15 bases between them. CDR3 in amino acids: CASSLLRGVQDEQFF. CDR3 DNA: TGTGCCAGCAGTTTATTGCGGGGAGTACAGGATGAGCAGTTCTTC.

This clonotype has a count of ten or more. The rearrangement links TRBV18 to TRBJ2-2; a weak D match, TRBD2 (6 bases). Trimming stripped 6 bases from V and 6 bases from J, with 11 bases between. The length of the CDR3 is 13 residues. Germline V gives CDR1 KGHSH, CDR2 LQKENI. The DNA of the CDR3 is TGTGCCAGCTCGCCGACTAGATCCGGGGAGCTGTTTTTT. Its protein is CASSPTRSGELFF.